This TCR beta chain was identified during a study of a mutant IDH1 vaccine in newly diagnosed glioma. At the level of the study: Patients received eight vaccinations in weeks 1, 3, 5, 7, 11, 15, 19, 23. Vaccination began 4-6 weeks post radiotherapy alone, or with temozolomide cycles. Treated patients, approximately 62% male and 37.5% female, averaged roughly 40 years of age.

Comments on this clone: Its antigen is currently unknown.

Time point here: week 5, during vaccination. With topical imiquimod, each dose of the vaccine consisted of 300 ug of mutant IDH1 20-mer peptide. Newly diagnosed WHO grade 3 or 4 IDH1-mutant, ATRX-lost astrocytomas were identified in the donors. Profiled with immunoSEQ multiplex PCR; TCRdb holds only in-frame clones, not every one. The table lists under 70,000 clones, 70% to 90% of them singletons. Losses at the gene ends were 7 bases for V and 1 base for J; bases not matched to a gene: 10. Germline assignment: CDR1 SGHRS and CDR2 YFSETQ. The CDR3 extends over 17 amino acids. The sequences come from PBMCs, collected from a glioma patient whose treatment included an IDH1 peptide vaccine. The gene calls are TRBV5-1 and TRBJ2-2, with 10 bases aligning to TRBD2. This clonotype was obtained from a man aged 25-45 years with glioma. The DNA for the CDR3 is TGCGCCAGCGCTTGGACGAGGACTAGCGGGAACACCGGGGAGCTGTTTTTT. Its protein product is CASAWTRTSGNTGELFF.